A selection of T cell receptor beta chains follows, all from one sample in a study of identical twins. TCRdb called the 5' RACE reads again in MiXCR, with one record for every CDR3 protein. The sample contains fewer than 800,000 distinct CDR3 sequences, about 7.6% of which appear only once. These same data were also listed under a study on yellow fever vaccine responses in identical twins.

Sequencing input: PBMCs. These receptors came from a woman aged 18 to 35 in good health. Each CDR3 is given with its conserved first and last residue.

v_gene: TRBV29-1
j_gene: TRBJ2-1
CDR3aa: CSVGGTGVRNEQFF

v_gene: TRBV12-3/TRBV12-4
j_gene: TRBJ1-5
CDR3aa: CASSFQIEEARGSYSNQPQHF

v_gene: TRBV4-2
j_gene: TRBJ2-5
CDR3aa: CASSQPDRGEETQYF

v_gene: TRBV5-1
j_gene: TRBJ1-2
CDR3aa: CASSLATGLYGYTF

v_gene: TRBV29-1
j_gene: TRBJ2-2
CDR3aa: CSVSSPRLKTGELFF

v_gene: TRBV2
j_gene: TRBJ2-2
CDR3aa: CASSEETSGATGELFF

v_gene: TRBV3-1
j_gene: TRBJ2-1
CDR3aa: CASSQGGGASSYNEQFF

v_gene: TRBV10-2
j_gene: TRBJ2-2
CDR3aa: CASSDLGTGELFF

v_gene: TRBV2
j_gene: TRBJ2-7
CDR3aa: CASSESQGSSYEQYF

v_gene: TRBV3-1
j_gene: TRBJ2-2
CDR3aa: CASSQAVRAAGELFF

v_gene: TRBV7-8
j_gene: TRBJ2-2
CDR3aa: CASSFSRERRTGELFF

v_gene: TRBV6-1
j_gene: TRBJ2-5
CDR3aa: CASRDPGQGTETQYF

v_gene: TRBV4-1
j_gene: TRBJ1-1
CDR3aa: CASSQRQMNTEAFF

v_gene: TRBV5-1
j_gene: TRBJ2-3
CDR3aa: CASSQFRESVDTQYF

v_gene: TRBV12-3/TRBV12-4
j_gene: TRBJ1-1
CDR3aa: CASSISTNTEAFF

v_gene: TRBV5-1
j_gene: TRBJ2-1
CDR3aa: CASGFAPSGGGEQFF

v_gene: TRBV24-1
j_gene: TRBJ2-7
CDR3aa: CATSDTSGSYEQYF

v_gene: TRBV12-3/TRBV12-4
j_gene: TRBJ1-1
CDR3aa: CASSFRSDEAFF

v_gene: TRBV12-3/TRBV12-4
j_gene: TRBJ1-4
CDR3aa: CASSPSVEKLFF

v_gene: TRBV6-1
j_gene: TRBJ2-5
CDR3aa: CASILRDSQETQYF

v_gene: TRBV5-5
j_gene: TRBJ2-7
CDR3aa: CASSPGATGLFSYEQYF

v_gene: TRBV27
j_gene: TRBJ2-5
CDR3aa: CASRSVRTIQETQYF

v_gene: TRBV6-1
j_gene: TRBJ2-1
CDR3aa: CASSTPGTYRAEQFF

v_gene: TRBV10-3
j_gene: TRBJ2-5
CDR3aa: CAISESERETQYF

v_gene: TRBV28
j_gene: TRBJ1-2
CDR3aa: CASAGAGDQNYGYTF

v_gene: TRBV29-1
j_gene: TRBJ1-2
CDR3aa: CSALGQEHYGYTF

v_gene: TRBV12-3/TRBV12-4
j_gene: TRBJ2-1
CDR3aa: CASSLDLGNEQFF

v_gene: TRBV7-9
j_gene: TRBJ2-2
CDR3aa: CASSSFAGELFF

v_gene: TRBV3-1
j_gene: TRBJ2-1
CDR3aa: CASSQDTAGGGWSSGRALDEQFF

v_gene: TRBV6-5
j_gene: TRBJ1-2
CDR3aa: CASRDRVYGYTF

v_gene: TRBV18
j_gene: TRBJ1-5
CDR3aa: CASSPKGDNQPQHF

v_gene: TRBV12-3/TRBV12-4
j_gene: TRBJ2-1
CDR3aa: CASSLFRGLAGGISYNEQFF

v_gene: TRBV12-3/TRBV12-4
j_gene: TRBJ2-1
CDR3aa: CASSPRGWTSYNEQFF

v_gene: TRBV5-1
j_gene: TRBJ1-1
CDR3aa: CASSLRQENTEAFF

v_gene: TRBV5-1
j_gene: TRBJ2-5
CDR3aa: CASSTGLAGVQETQYF

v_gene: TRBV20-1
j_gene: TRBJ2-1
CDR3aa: CSARDLRGRGNEQFF

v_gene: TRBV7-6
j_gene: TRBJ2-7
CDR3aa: CASSPEGSGARSYEQYF

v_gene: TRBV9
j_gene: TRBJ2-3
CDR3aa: CASSYSGGISTDTQYF

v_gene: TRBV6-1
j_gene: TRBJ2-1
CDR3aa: CASSHFAPGNVDEQFF

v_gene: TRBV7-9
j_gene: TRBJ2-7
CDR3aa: CASSFRTGGAEQYF

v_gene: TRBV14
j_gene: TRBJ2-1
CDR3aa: CASSLPGTFSYNEQFF

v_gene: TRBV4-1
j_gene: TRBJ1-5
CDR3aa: CASSQDGRDNQPQHF

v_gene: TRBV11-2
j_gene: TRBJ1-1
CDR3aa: CASSLDGPGLPGPVNTEAFF

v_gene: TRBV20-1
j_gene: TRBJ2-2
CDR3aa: CSARSRGISNTGELFF

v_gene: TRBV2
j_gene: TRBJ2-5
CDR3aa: CASSENWAQETQYF

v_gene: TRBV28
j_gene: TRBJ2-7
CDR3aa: CASSSSHGISFSYEQYF

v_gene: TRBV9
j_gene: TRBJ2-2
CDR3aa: CASSVAVGTANTGELFF